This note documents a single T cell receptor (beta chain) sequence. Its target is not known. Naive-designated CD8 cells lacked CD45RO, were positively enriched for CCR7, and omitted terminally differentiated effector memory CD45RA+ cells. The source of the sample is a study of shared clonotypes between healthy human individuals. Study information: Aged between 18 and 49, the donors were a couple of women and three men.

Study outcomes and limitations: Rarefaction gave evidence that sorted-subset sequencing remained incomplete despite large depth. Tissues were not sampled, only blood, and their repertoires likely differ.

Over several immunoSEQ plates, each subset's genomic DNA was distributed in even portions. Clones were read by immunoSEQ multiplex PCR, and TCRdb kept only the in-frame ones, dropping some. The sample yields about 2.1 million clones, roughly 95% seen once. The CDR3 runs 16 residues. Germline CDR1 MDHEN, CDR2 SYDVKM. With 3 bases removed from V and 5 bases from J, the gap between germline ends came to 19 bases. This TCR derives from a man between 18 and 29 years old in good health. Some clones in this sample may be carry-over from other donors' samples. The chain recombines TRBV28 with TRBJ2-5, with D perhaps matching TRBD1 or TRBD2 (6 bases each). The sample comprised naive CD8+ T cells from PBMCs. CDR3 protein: CASSLGIWGAPETQYF. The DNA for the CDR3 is TGTGCCAGCAGTTTGGGGATATGGGGGGCCCCGGAGACCCAGTACTTC.